A selection of T cell receptor beta chains follows, all from one sample in a study of blood T cell repertoires in COVID-19. The method was immunoSEQ multiplex PCR; TCRdb's version includes in-frame clones alone and lacks a portion of them. The data show 150,000 to 200,000 clones, with 75% to 85% seen just once and 17% held by the top ten. What was sequenced was PBMCs or T cells enriched from blood (not recorded which). The receptors shown here come from a woman in her forties or fifties with acute COVID-19. Each CDR3 is given with its conserved first and last residue. Each record gives: V gene, clone size, D gene, J gene, CDR3 protein, CDR3 DNA. A D gene is named only where the DNA matches it firmly. Some rows mark clone size as missing; the rest say once, few, many or name a class of expanded clone.

v_gene: TRBV7-9; abundance: once; d_gene: TRBD1; j_gene: TRBJ1-1; CDR3aa: CASSLDVQGATEAFF; CDR3nt: TGTGCCAGCAGCTTAGACGTCCAGGGGGCCACTGAAGCTTTCTTT
v_gene: TRBV2; abundance: -; d_gene: TRBD1; j_gene: TRBJ1-3; CDR3aa: CASSGGAQGVAGNTIYF; CDR3nt: TGTGCCAGCAGTGGGGGAGCCCAGGGGGTCGCTGGAAACACCATATATTTT
v_gene: TRBV29-1; abundance: -; d_gene: -; j_gene: TRBJ1-1; CDR3aa: CSVAFRLDTEAFF; CDR3nt: TGCAGCGTTGCGTTCAGGTTGGACACTGAAGCTTTCTTT
v_gene: TRBV2; abundance: few; d_gene: -; j_gene: TRBJ1-5; CDR3aa: CASSEARSDQPQHF; CDR3nt: TGTGCCAGCAGTGAAGCGCGCAGCGATCAGCCCCAGCATTTT
v_gene: TRBV3-1/TRBV3-2; abundance: few; d_gene: -; j_gene: TRBJ1-5; CDR3aa: CASSQVNSGQPQHF; CDR3nt: TGTGCCAGCAGCCAAGTTAACAGCGGTCAGCCCCAGCATTTT
v_gene: TRBV7-9; abundance: -; d_gene: -; j_gene: TRBJ1-6; CDR3aa: CASSFNRGEPNSPLHF; CDR3nt: TGTGCCAGCAGCTTTAATCGTGGAGAACCCAATTCACCCCTCCACTTT
v_gene: TRBV7-2; abundance: once; d_gene: -; j_gene: TRBJ1-6; CDR3aa: CASSPRSGGNSPLHF; CDR3nt: TGTGCCAGCAGCCCCCGGTCTGGAGGTAATTCACCCCTCCACTTT
v_gene: TRBV3-1/TRBV3-2; abundance: -; d_gene: -; j_gene: TRBJ1-1; CDR3aa: CASSQLRGTEAFF; CDR3nt: TGTGCCAGCAGCCAACTAAGAGGCACTGAAGCTTTCTTT
v_gene: TRBV30; abundance: few; d_gene: TRBD1; j_gene: TRBJ1-3; CDR3aa: CAWSSGGSGNTIYF; CDR3nt: TGTGCCTGGAGCTCAGGGGGCTCTGGAAACACCATATATTTT
v_gene: TRBV10-2; abundance: -; d_gene: -; j_gene: TRBJ1-1; CDR3aa: CASSQGVMNTEAFF; CDR3nt: TGCGCCAGCAGTCAAGGGGTTATGAACACTGAAGCTTTCTTT
v_gene: TRBV5-4; abundance: -; d_gene: TRBD2; j_gene: TRBJ2-3; CDR3aa: CASSSTSGPRDTQYF; CDR3nt: TGTGCCAGCAGCTCCACTAGCGGTCCCAGGGATACGCAGTATTTT
v_gene: TRBV3-1/TRBV3-2; abundance: -; d_gene: TRBD2; j_gene: TRBJ2-5; CDR3aa: CASSQDRGSGETQYF; CDR3nt: TGTGCCAGCAGCCAAGATAGGGGTAGCGGGGAGACCCAGTACTTC
v_gene: TRBV28; abundance: few; d_gene: -; j_gene: TRBJ2-1; CDR3aa: CASRPKGTTNEQFF; CDR3nt: TGTGCCAGCAGACCAAAGGGGACAACCAATGAGCAGTTCTTC